Following are 20 T cell receptor beta chains from one sample sequenced in a study of identifying expanded T cells in peripheral blood. Libraries were prepared by immunoSEQ multiplex PCR; TCRdb keeps only in-frame clonotypes and omits some of them. Here the sample spans under 150,000 clones, 80% to 90% being singletons. Sequenced material: blood. These receptors were taken from a person between 18 and 69 years old in good health.

This clone was seen only a few times. The V gene is TRBV6-6, the J gene TRBJ1-3, with D maybe TRBD1 (5 bases). Trimming took 4 bases from V and 0 from J, leaving 13 bases between them. Germline V gene lookup returns CDR1 MNHNY and CDR2 SVGAGI (reference sequence). This CDR3 is 16 amino acids long. CDR3 DNA sequence: TGTGCCAGCAGTTCGGGACGGGACTTCTCTGGAAACACCATATATTTT. Amino acid sequence: CASSSGRDFSGNTIYF.

The V gene is TRBV6-5, the J gene TRBJ2-2; D remains ambiguous. Germline V lookup: CDR1 MNHEY, CDR2 SVGAGI. V shed 7 bases and J shed 0 bases, with 12 bases lying between them. The CDR3 runs 15 residues. The CDR3 DNA is TGTGCCAGCAATCCCAGGCAAGCGAACACCGGGGAGCTGTTTTTT. As protein: CASNPRQANTGELFF.

The chain is built from TRBV14 and TRBJ2-2, with no clear D. Trimming left V 2 bases short and J 4 bases short, with 11 bases between. This CDR3 contains 15 residues. Germline assignment: CDR1 SGHDN and CDR2 FVKESK. The CDR3 coding sequence is TGTGCCAGCAGCCAAACCCGAGCGCTCACCGGGGAGCTGTTTTTT. Translation: CASSQTRALTGELFF.

This chain uses TRBV19 with TRBJ1-6, with a tentative D call TRBD1 (5 bases). CDR3 size: 17 residues. Deletions cut 6 bases from V and 1 base from J, with 16 bases between. Per the germline V gene, CDR1 is LNHDA and CDR2 is SQIVND (reference sequence). The CDR3 region has the DNA TGTGCCAGTAGAGGGGACTCCCGGGGGTCCTATAATTCACCCCTCCACTTT. Protein sequence: CASRGDSRGSYNSPLHF.

The rearrangement joins TRBV6-1 to TRBJ1-5, with 9 bases aligning to TRBD1. V shed 0 bases, J shed 4 bases, and the junction held 1 base outside the gene matches. The CDR3 loop spans 15 amino acids. Germline loops: CDR1 MNHNS, CDR2 SASEGT. The DNA for the CDR3 is TGTGCCAGCAGTGAAGCCGGACAGGGGAATCAGCCCCAGCATTTT. It specifies CASSEAGQGNQPQHF.

This clone was picked up a small number of times. The chain has TRBV7-6 and TRBJ2-7; 11 nucleotides align to TRBD2. V dropped 3 bases and J dropped 4; count of bases not matched to a gene: 5. The CDR3 loop spans 15 amino acids. Germline values: CDR1 SGHVS, CDR2 FNYEAQ. CDR3 DNA: TGTGCCAGCAGCTTCGAACGACTAGCGGGATACGAGCAGTACTTC. Amino acid sequence: CASSFERLAGYEQYF. The whole variable domain, filled in from reference TRBV7-6 and TRBJ2-7, reads GAGVSQSPRYKVTKRGQDVALRCDPISGHVSLYWYRQALGQGPEFLTYFNYEAQQDKSGLPNDRFSAERPEGSISTLTIQRTEQRDSAMYRCASSFERLAGYEQYFGPGTRLTVT.

This sequence joins TRBV29-1 and TRBJ1-1, with D possibly TRBD1 on 5 matching bases. Germline values: CDR1 SQVTM, CDR2 ANQGSEA. Trimming shortened V by 2 bases and J by 6 bases, and 19 bases separated the two germline ends. The CDR3 consists of 15 residues. CDR3 protein: CSVEMAGWTGPEAFF. For the CDR3, the DNA is TGCAGCGTTGAAATGGCAGGGTGGACTGGCCCTGAAGCTTTCTTT.

This clone was observed a few times. This chain links TRBV5-4 with TRBJ1-1; the D gene is possibly TRBD1 (6 bases). Trimming shortened V by 4 bases and J by 7 bases, and 14 bases separated the two germline ends. CDR1 and CDR2 from the germline V gene are SGHNT and YYREEE (reference sequence). This CDR3 is 13 amino acids long. CDR3 nucleotide sequence: TGTGCCAGCAGCGCGGACAGACGCCATGAAGCTTTCTTT. Translated: CASSADRRHEAFF.

The chain recombines TRBV30 with TRBJ1-1; no clear D gene. The CDR3 runs 10 residues. V shed 5 bases and J shed 5 bases, with 6 bases lying between them. The V gene's germline CDR1 is GTSNPN and CDR2 SVGIG (reference sequence). Here the CDR3 reads CAWGPTEAFF. As DNA, the CDR3 is TGTGCCTGGGGACCGACTGAAGCTTTCTTT.

The chain recombines TRBV6-1 with TRBJ2-7; possibly TRBD1 or TRBD2 for D (5 bases each). Deletions cut 6 bases from V and 1 base from J, with 10 bases between. Germline V lookup: CDR1 MNHNS, CDR2 SASEGT. The CDR3 covers 13 residues. The CDR3 coding sequence is TGTGCCAGCAGGGTGGGGGAGTCCTACGAGCAGTACTTC. This sequence encodes CASRVGESYEQYF.

The chain has TRBV7-3 and TRBJ2-5; 9 bases fit TRBD2. J was trimmed by 3 bases and V by 0 bases; bases with no gene match: 5. The CDR3 loop spans 16 amino acids. Germline CDR1 is SGHTA and CDR2 is FQGTGA. The CDR3 sequence is CASSLTSGSAKETQYF. The CDR3 region has the DNA TGTGCCAGCAGCTTAACTAGCGGGAGTGCGAAAGAGACCCAGTACTTC.

This chain links TRBV5-1 with TRBJ1-3; TRBD1 matches at 7 bases. CDR1 is SGHRS and CDR2 is YFSETQ in the germline V gene. V lost 5 bases to trimming and J lost 0 bases; unmatched junction nucleotides: 5. CDR3 size: 15 residues. Here the CDR3 DNA reads TGCGCCAGCAGTTCGGGACAGATCTCTGGAAACACCATATATTTT. It specifies CASSSGQISGNTIYF.

The J gene is TRBJ2-1, the V gene TRBV14; 7 bases align to TRBD1. The CDR3 runs to 13 residues. Germline loops: CDR1 SGHDN, CDR2 FVKESK. V was pared by 8 bases and J by 4 bases, with 5 bases of the junction left unmatched. This CDR3 reads CASQRGLYNEQFF. The CDR3 DNA follows: TGTGCCAGCCAAAGGGGGCTTTACAATGAGCAGTTCTTC.

V is TRBV5-6 and J is TRBJ2-2, with TRBD1 matching 8 bases. The CDR3 length is 15 residues. Germline V CDR1 and CDR2: SGHDT, YYEEEE. V shed 6 bases and J 3 bases; nucleotides not matched to a gene: 7. The CDR3, as DNA: TGTGCCAGCATCAAGGACAGGGAGTACACCGGGGAGCTGTTTTTT. It translates to CASIKDREYTGELFF.

This clone has only one observation. The chain has TRBV28 and TRBJ2-4; D possibly uses TRBD1 or TRBD2 (5 bases each). The germline gives CDR1 MDHEN, CDR2 SYDVKM. The CDR3 length is 14 residues. V was shortened by 6 bases and J by 7 bases, with 16 bases between the two germline ends. CDR3 in amino acids: CASRLGLGPNIQYF. CDR3 bases: TGTGCCAGCAGGTTGGGGTTGGGACCGAACATTCAGTACTTC.

This rearrangement joins TRBV27 to TRBJ1-2, with no clear D. Trimming removed 5 bases at V and 5 bases at J, with 21 bases between. The V gene's germline CDR1 is MNHEY and CDR2 SMNVEV (reference sequence). The CDR3 contains 16 residues. The CDR3 region has the DNA TGTGCCAGCAGTCCTCGCCAAGGCCAGGATATATATGGCTACACCTTC. This codes for CASSPRQGQDIYGYTF.

V is TRBV5-4 and J is TRBJ1-2; tentatively, D is TRBD1 (5 bases). CDR1 and CDR2 from the germline V gene are SGHNT and YYREEE (reference sequence). The CDR3 length is 14 residues. Trimming cost V 4 bases and J 4 bases, with 14 bases left between them. DNA of the CDR3: TGTGCCAGCAGCCTCCCTGACAGATCCTATGGCTACACCTTC. This gives the protein CASSLPDRSYGYTF. Filled out from reference TRBV5-4 and TRBJ1-2, the complete variable domain reads ETGVTQSPTHLIKTRGQQVTLRCSSQSGHNTVSWYQQALGQGPQFIFQYYREEENGRGNFPPRFSGLQFPNYSSELNVNALELDDSALYLCASSLPDRSYGYTFGSGTRLTVV.

CDR3 nucleotides: TGTGCCAGCAGTGAAGGGAGGGTGCGGGTGAGCAATCAGCCCCAGCATTTT. This codes for CASSEGRVRVSNQPQHF. The chain carries TRBV2 and TRBJ1-5; D not resolved. This CDR3 spans 17 amino acids. Trimming removed 1 base from V and 1 base from J, with 14 bases in between. Germline CDR1 and CDR2: SNHLY and FYNNEI.

The rearrangement joins TRBV7-2 to TRBJ1-2, with TRBD1 identical over 11 bases. Germline V gene sequence: CDR1 SGHTA, CDR2 FQGNSA. The CDR3 consists of 15 residues. V lost 5 bases to trimming and J lost 8 bases; unmatched junction nucleotides: 10. Here the CDR3 DNA reads TGTGCCAGCAGCAACAGGGACAGGGGGAGGAAGGGCTACACCTTC. It specifies CASSNRDRGRKGYTF. Complete variable domain (other parts from reference TRBV7-2 and TRBJ1-2): GAGVSQSPSNKVTEKGKDVELRCDPISGHTALYWYRQSLGQGLEFLIYFQGNSAPDKSGLPSDRFSAERTGGSVSTLTIQRTQQEDSAVYLCASSNRDRGRKGYTFGSGTRLTVV.

The chain is built from TRBV6-5 and TRBJ2-7, with TRBD2 identical over 15 bases. CDR1 and CDR2 (germline): MNHEY, SVGAGI. The CDR3 has 14 residues. Unmatched junction bases numbered 4, after V lost 6 bases and J lost 7 bases. This CDR3 is CASSRGLAGGEQYF. As DNA, the CDR3 is TGTGCCAGCAGCCGGGGACTAGCGGGAGGAGAGCAGTACTTC.